A selection of T cell receptor beta chains follows, all from one sample in a study of T cell changes during pregnancy in multiple sclerosis. Profiling relied on immunoSEQ multiplex PCR, and the TCRdb table lists in-frame clones only, not all of them. The data hold fewer than 65,000 clones, with about nine tenths observed a single time. The sample was CD4+ T cells from peripheral blood mononuclear cells, taken in the first trimester of pregnancy. These receptors originate from a female donor with multiple sclerosis, enrolled in a pregnancy study. Each CDR3 is given with its conserved first and last residue. A D gene is named only where the DNA matches it firmly. Clone size is stated in some rows and not others, as once, few, many or a class when expanded.

v_gene	len	abundance	d_gene	j_gene	CDR3aa	CDR3nt
TRBV18	18	NA	NA	TRBJ1-2	CASSPRANRDTSNYGYTF	TGTGCCAGCTCACCACGCGCCAATAGGGACACCTCTAACTATGGCTACACCTTC
TRBV28	17	NA	TRBD1	TRBJ2-7	CASSFGATGVTSYEQYF	TGTGCCAGCAGTTTCGGGGCCACAGGGGTGACTTCCTACGAGCAGTACTTC
TRBV18	14	once	TRBD1	TRBJ2-7	CASSRSGGNYEQYF	TGTGCCAGCTCACGGTCAGGGGGCAACTACGAGCAGTACTTC
TRBV9	16	NA	NA	TRBJ1-6	CASSPQEGAGLSPLHF	TGTGCCAGCAGCCCACAGGAGGGTGCAGGTCTATCACCCCTCCACTTT
TRBV5-4	16	NA	NA	TRBJ1-6	CASSFGGQRFNSPLHF	TGTGCCAGCAGCTTCGGGGGGCAACGATTTAATTCACCCCTCCACTTT
TRBV11-2	17	NA	TRBD2	TRBJ2-3	CASSLEVRPSGGDTQYF	TGTGCCAGCAGCTTAGAGGTTCGGCCTAGCGGTGGAGATACGCAGTATTTT
TRBV2	12	NA	NA	TRBJ2-5	CASGRRQETQYF	TGTGCCAGCGGCAGAAGACAAGAGACCCAGTACTTC
TRBV19	14	NA	NA	TRBJ1-2	CASKSGGRGYGYTF	TGTGCCAGTAAGTCGGGAGGTAGAGGCTATGGCTACACCTTC
TRBV6-5	14	NA	NA	TRBJ2-7	CASSYSRSLSEQYF	TGTGCCAGCAGTTACTCGAGATCATTGAGCGAGCAGTACTTC
TRBV18	15	NA	NA	TRBJ1-2	CASSPLAELSYGYTF	TGTGCCAGCTCACCACTGGCGGAGCTGTCCTATGGCTACACCTTC
TRBV15	18	NA	NA	TRBJ1-5	CATSRRRGPGGSNQPQHF	TGTGCCACCAGCAGAAGACGGGGACCGGGAGGTAGCAATCAGCCCCAGCATTTT
TRBV7-2	14	NA	NA	TRBJ2-7	CASSPGVLRHEQYF	TGTGCCAGCAGCCCCGGGGTTTTGAGGCACGAGCAGTACTTC
TRBV6-1	15	NA	TRBD2	TRBJ2-2	CASGISGVGTGELFF	TGTGCCAGCGGTATTAGCGGGGTAGGCACCGGGGAGCTGTTTTTT
TRBV27	15	once	TRBD1	TRBJ2-1	CASRKRGPTDNEQFF	TGTGCCAGCAGGAAAAGGGGGCCTACGGACAATGAGCAGTTCTTC
TRBV6-1	14	NA	TRBD1	TRBJ1-6	CASTWTGANSPLHF	TGTGCCAGCACATGGACAGGAGCTAATTCACCCCTCCACTTT
TRBV13	14	few	NA	TRBJ1-1	CASSLVGTSTEAFF	TGTGCCAGCAGCTTAGTAGGGACATCCACTGAAGCTTTCTTT
TRBV29-1	15	NA	NA	TRBJ1-1	CSVEASGNLNTEAFF	TGCAGCGTTGAGGCTTCGGGGAATCTGAACACTGAAGCTTTCTTT
TRBV7-2	15	NA	NA	TRBJ2-3	CASSEIASSTDTQYF	TGTGCCAGCAGCGAAATAGCGTCTAGCACAGATACGCAGTATTTT
TRBV9	15	NA	TRBD2	TRBJ2-1	CASSTRLAGFNEQFF	TGTGCCAGCAGCACCCGACTAGCGGGGTTTAATGAGCAGTTCTTC
TRBV2	15	once	NA	TRBJ2-6	CASSGHSSGANVLTF	TGTGCCAGCAGCGGACACTCCTCTGGGGCCAACGTCCTGACTTTC
TRBV19	15	NA	TRBD1	TRBJ2-7	CASSSGTGGSYEQYF	TGTGCCAGTAGCTCCGGGACAGGGGGCTCCTACGAGCAGTACTTC
TRBV6-6	14	NA	NA	TRBJ2-5	CASRRGLLQETQYF	TGTGCCAGCCGGAGAGGACTACTACAAGAGACCCAGTACTTC
TRBV7-3	15	NA	TRBD2	TRBJ2-3	CASSLNRGGLDTQYF	TGTGCCAGCAGCTTAAATCGGGGGGGCTTGGATACGCAGTATTTT
TRBV4-3	17	NA	TRBD1	TRBJ1-1	CASSQEGTGGTYTEAFF	TGCGCCAGCAGCCAAGAGGGGACAGGGGGAACCTACACTGAAGCTTTCTTT
TRBV18	17	NA	NA	TRBJ2-2	CASSPLGTGHRAGELFF	TGTGCCAGCTCACCATTGGGCACAGGGCATCGGGCCGGGGAGCTGTTTTTT
TRBV5-6	17	NA	TRBD1	TRBJ1-6	CASSFVGQGLGISPLHF	TGTGCCAGCAGCTTCGTGGGACAGGGCCTGGGGATTTCACCCCTCCACTTT
TRBV15	16	NA	TRBD1	TRBJ1-1	CATSRELQGTGAEAFF	TGTGCCACCAGCAGAGAGTTACAAGGAACAGGGGCTGAAGCTTTCTTT
TRBV18	14	NA	NA	TRBJ1-6	CASSPERAHSPLHF	TGTGCCAGCTCACCAGAGAGGGCGCACTCACCCCTCCACTTT
TRBV2	15	NA	TRBD1	TRBJ1-2	CASSLGQESFHGYTF	TGTGCCAGCAGCCTCGGACAGGAAAGTTTCCATGGCTACACCTTC
TRBV15	13	NA	TRBD1	TRBJ1-6	CATSRDRGSPLHF	TGTGCCACCAGCAGGGACAGGGGTTCACCCCTCCACTTT
TRBV7-3	14	once	TRBD1	TRBJ1-2	CASSLNRGVRGYTF	TGTGCCAGCAGCCTAAACAGGGGTGTTCGAGGCTACACCTTC
TRBV13	15	NA	TRBD1	TRBJ2-5	CASSSNRGRRETQYF	TGTGCCAGCAGCTCCAACAGGGGTCGAAGAGAGACCCAGTACTTC
TRBV7-2	14	NA	TRBD1	TRBJ1-5	CASSVARGNQPQHF	TGTGCCAGCAGCGTCGCCAGGGGGAATCAGCCCCAGCATTTT
TRBV7-9	14	NA	NA	TRBJ2-7	CASSLEVLQAEQYF	TGTGCCAGCAGCTTAGAGGTACTTCAGGCCGAGCAGTACTTC
TRBV18	14	NA	NA	TRBJ2-2	CASSALELTGELFF	TGTGCCAGCTCAGCCCTCGAACTTACCGGGGAGCTGTTTTTT
TRBV6-5	13	NA	NA	TRBJ1-1	CASRKTGNTEAFF	TGTGCCAGCAGGAAGACAGGGAACACTGAAGCTTTCTTT
TRBV15	13	NA	NA	TRBJ2-7	CATSRERGREQYF	TGTGCCACCAGCAGAGAACGAGGTCGGGAGCAGTACTTC
TRBV6-1	13	NA	TRBD2	TRBJ2-7	CASRTSGAYEQYF	TGTGCCAGCCGGACTAGCGGCGCCTACGAGCAGTACTTC
TRBV19	13	NA	TRBD1	TRBJ1-1	CASSLRQGAEAFF	TGTGCCAGTAGTCTCCGACAGGGGGCTGAAGCTTTCTTT
TRBV6-1	14	NA	TRBD2	TRBJ2-7	CASSERRGASEQYF	TGTGCCAGCAGTGAACGGCGGGGGGCGTCCGAGCAGTACTTC
TRBV27	18	NA	TRBD2	TRBJ2-3	CASSLMGLAGGGADTQYF	TGTGCCAGCAGTTTAATGGGACTAGCGGGGGGAGGGGCAGATACGCAGTATTTT
TRBV11-2	15	NA	NA	TRBJ1-2	CASSSDAGAYYGYTF	TGTGCCAGCAGCTCCGACGCTGGGGCCTACTATGGCTACACCTTC
TRBV18	14	NA	TRBD1	TRBJ2-7	CASSTGQGRDEQYF	TGTGCCAGCTCAACGGGACAGGGGCGCGACGAGCAGTACTTC
TRBV5-5	15	NA	NA	TRBJ2-7	CASGGVGTGSYEQYF	TGTGCCAGCGGGGGGGTGGGGACAGGCTCCTACGAGCAGTACTTC
TRBV2	14	NA	NA	TRBJ1-2	CASSDQAGLGGYTF	TGTGCCAGCAGTGATCAGGCAGGGCTTGGGGGCTACACCTTC
TRBV2	13	NA	NA	TRBJ2-5	CASTPESKETQYF	TGTGCCAGCACGCCCGAGAGCAAAGAGACCCAGTACTTC
TRBV19	15	NA	TRBD1	TRBJ1-1	CASSTRDRENTEAFF	TGTGCCAGTAGTACCCGGGACAGGGAGAACACTGAAGCTTTCTTT
TRBV5-1	15	NA	NA	TRBJ2-2	CASSLGGGFTGELFF	TGCGCCAGCAGCTTGGGAGGCGGATTCACCGGGGAGCTGTTTTTT
TRBV5-1	16	NA	NA	TRBJ1-2	CASSLVGRDFNYGYTF	TGCGCCAGCAGCTTGGTGGGCCGGGACTTTAATTACGGCTACACCTTC
TRBV7-3	15	NA	NA	TRBJ1-1	CASSLSPQGNTEAFF	TGTGCCAGCAGCTTAAGCCCACAGGGGAACACTGAAGCTTTCTTT